Each of the 10 T cell receptor beta chains below was sequenced from the same sample in a study of blood T cell repertoires in COVID-19. Assay used: immunoSEQ multiplex PCR; TCRdb lists only in-frame clones, some missing. The sample holds 150,000 to 200,000 clones, approximately 90% seen once. Sequencing was performed on PBMCs or T cells enriched from blood (not recorded which). Receptors originate from a woman aged 18-29 years who had recovered from COVID-19.

This chain joins TRBV5-6 and TRBJ1-2, with a tentative D call TRBD1 (6 bases). This CDR3 is built from 17 residues. V was shortened by 3 bases and J by 0 bases, with 18 bases between the two germline ends. Germline V gives CDR1 SGHDT, CDR2 YYEEEE. Here the CDR3 DNA reads TGTGCCAGCAGCTCCCCAAACCGGGGGGGCTCTAACTATGGCTACACCTTC. This translates into CASSSPNRGGSNYGYTF. Using reference TRBV5-6 and TRBJ1-2 for the parts outside the CDR3, the full variable domain is DAGVTQSPTHLIKTRGQQVTLRCSPKSGHDTVSWYQQALGQGPQFIFQYYEEEERQRGNFPDRFSGHQFPNYSSELNVNALLLGDSALYLCASSSPNRGGSNYGYTFGSGTRLTVV.

The chain couples TRBV9 to TRBJ2-7; D may be TRBD2 (6 bases). Trimming took off 2 bases at V and 2 bases at J, with 14 bases between the two ends. The CDR3 has 15 residues. The V gene's germline CDR1 is SGDLS and CDR2 YYNGEE. The chain's CDR3 is CASSVKLARPYEQYF. The CDR3, as DNA: TGTGCCAGCAGCGTTAAACTAGCAAGGCCCTACGAGCAGTACTTC. Full variable domain (remainder filled in from reference TRBV9 and TRBJ2-7): DSGVTQTPKHLITATGQRVTLRCSPRSGDLSVYWYQQSLDQGLQFLIQYYNGEERAKGNILERFSAQQFPDLHSELNLSSLELGDSALYFCASSVKLARPYEQYFGPGTRLTVT.

The chain couples TRBV28 to TRBJ2-7; 9 bases align to TRBD2. Germline CDR1 and CDR2: MDHEN and SYDVKM. With 5 bases clipped from V and 1 base from J, the junction kept 30 bases outside the gene matches. CDR3 size: 23 residues. The CDR3 protein is CASSPYGKGQKTSGGVRSYEQYF. The CDR3 DNA reads as TGTGCCAGCAGTCCATATGGAAAGGGCCAGAAGACTAGCGGAGGAGTTAGATCCTACGAGCAGTACTTC.

The chain couples TRBV29-1 to TRBJ1-1; D may be TRBD1 (6 bases). The CDR3 length is 14 residues. Per germline, CDR1 SQVTM and CDR2 ANQGSEA. The ends were cut back, 7 bases at V and 1 base at J, with 16 bases in the middle. The CDR3 loop is CSGRVGGGNTEAFF. In nucleotides, the CDR3 is TGCAGCGGCCGGGTGGGAGGGGGGAACACTGAAGCTTTCTTT. Looking up the rest from reference TRBV29-1 and TRBJ1-1 gives the full variable domain: SAVISQKPSRDICQRGTSLTIQCQVDSQVTMMFWYRQQPGQSLTLIATANQGSEATYESGFVIDKFPISRPNLTFSTLTVSNMSPEDSSIYLCSGRVGGGNTEAFFGQGTRLTVV.

V is TRBV11-1 and J is TRBJ1-6; 7 nucleotides align to TRBD1. The CDR3 runs 14 residues. Germline CDR1 reads SGHAT; CDR2 reads FQDESV (reference sequence). Trimming cost V 1 base and J 8 bases; bases outside gene matches: 2. The CDR3 nucleotides read TGTGCCAGCAGCTTAGAAAGGGGGCATTCACCCCTCCACTTT. Amino acids: CASSLERGHSPLHF.

The chain couples TRBV27 to TRBJ2-7; perhaps TRBD1 as D (5 bases). Germline CDR1 reads MNHEY; CDR2 reads SMNVEV (reference sequence). Between the trimmed V and J ends, which lost 8 bases and 3 bases, there was a span of 14 bases. The CDR3 runs to 13 residues. CDR3 amino acids: CASRFLGRYEQYF. The CDR3, as DNA: TGTGCCAGCCGGTTTCTGGGGCGCTACGAGCAGTACTTC.

The V call is TRBV11-3, the J call TRBJ2-1; 11 nucleotides line up with TRBD2. This CDR3 region has 15 residues. Per germline, CDR1 SGHNT and CDR2 YENEEA. V shed 0 bases and J 9 bases; nucleotides not matched to a gene: 4. CDR3 coding DNA: TGTGCCAGCAGCTTAGAAACTAGCGGGAGCGCTGAGCAGTTCTTC. Translation: CASSLETSGSAEQFF. The full variable domain, its missing parts supplied by reference TRBV11-3 and TRBJ2-1, is EAGVVQSPRYKIIEKKQPVAFWCNPISGHNTLYWYLQNLGQGPELLIRYENEEAVDDSQLPKDRFSAERLKGVDSTLKIQPAELGDSAVYLCASSLETSGSAEQFFGPGTRLTVL.

The chain recombines TRBV7-9 with TRBJ2-1; D is unclear. CDR1 SEHNR and CDR2 FQNEAQ come from the germline V gene (reference sequence). V lost 5 bases and J lost 9, with 23 bases in between. The CDR3 totals 16 residues. Here the CDR3 DNA reads TGTGCCAGCAGCCCGTCCCTAGGCACCCTGGCCTTTGAGCAGTTCTTC. Translating it yields CASSPSLGTLAFEQFF.

About this clone itself: Relative to the germline gene, one junction end is altered; a read error may explain this. The chain is built from TRBV7-7 and TRBJ2-7, with 8 nucleotides matching TRBD2. Germline CDR1 is SSHAT and CDR2 is FNYEAQ (reference sequence). This CDR3 comprises 13 residues. The CDR3 here is CASSPGTSYEQYF. The CDR3 nucleotides are TGTGCTAGCAGCCCAGGGACTAGCTACGAGCAGTACTTC.

In this sample, this clone turned up once. The chain recombines TRBV27 with TRBJ2-2, with 14 bases lining up with TRBD2. Per germline, CDR1 MNHEY and CDR2 SMNVEV (reference sequence). V lost 5 bases, J lost 7 bases, and 9 bases stayed unmatched. This CDR3 is 17 amino acids long. The CDR3 spells CASSGRGLAGVVGELFF. The CDR3 bases are TGTGCCAGCAGTGGGCGGGGACTAGCGGGAGTGGTCGGGGAGCTGTTTTTT.